This TCR beta chain was sequenced in a study of control samples from healthy donors and cancer patients. Profiling relied on immunoSEQ multiplex PCR, and the TCRdb table lists in-frame clones only, not all of them. Of 54,000 or so clones listed, 90% to 95% were seen once; the top ten hold about 2.4%. CDR1 is KGHSH and CDR2 is LQKENI in the germline V gene. The CDR3 has 15 residues. Trimming stripped 5 bases from V and 0 bases from J, with 10 bases between. The specimen was blood. This chain joins TRBV18 and TRBJ2-2, with a possible D match to TRBD1 (6 bases). The receptor comes from a man aged 25-45 years in good health. The CDR3 spells CASSTRQANTGELFF. For the CDR3, the DNA is TGTGCCAGCTCAACCCGACAGGCGAACACCGGGGAGCTGTTTTTT.